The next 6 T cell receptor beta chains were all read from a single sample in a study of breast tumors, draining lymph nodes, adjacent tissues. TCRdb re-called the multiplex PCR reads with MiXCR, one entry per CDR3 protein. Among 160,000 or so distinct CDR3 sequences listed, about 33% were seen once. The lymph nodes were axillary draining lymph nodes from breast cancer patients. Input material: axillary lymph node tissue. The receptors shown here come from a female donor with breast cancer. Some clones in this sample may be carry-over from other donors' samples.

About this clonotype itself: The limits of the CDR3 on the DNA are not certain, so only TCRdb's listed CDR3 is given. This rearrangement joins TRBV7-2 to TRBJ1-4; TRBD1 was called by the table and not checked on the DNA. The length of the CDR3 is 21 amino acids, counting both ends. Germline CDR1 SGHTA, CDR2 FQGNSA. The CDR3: CASSFYICSARAGATNEKLFF.

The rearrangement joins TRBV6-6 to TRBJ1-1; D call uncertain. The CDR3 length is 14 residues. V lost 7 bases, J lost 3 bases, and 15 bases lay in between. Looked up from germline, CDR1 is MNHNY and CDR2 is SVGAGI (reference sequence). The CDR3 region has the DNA TGTGCCAGCATCTCGGTTCTAGTGGACACTGAAGCTTTCTTT. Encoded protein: CASISVLVDTEAFF.

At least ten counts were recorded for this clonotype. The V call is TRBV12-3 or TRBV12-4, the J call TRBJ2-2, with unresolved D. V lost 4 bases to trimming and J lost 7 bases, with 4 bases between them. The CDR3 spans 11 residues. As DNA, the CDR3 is TGTGCCAGCAGTTCCCGCGGGGAGCTGTTTTTT. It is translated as CASSSRGELFF.

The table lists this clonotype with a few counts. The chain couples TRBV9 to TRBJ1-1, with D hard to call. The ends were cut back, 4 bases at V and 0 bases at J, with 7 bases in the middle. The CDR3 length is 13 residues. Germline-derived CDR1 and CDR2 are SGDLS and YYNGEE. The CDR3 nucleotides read TGTGCCAGCAGCACAGACGTGAACACTGAAGCTTTCTTT. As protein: CASSTDVNTEAFF.

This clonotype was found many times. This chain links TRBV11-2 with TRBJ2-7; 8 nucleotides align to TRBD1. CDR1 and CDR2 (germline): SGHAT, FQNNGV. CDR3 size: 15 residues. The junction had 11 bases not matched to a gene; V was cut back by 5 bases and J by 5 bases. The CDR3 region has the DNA TGTGCCAGCAGCCCCCGTTGGACAGGGAGGAACGAGCAGTACTTC. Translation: CASSPRWTGRNEQYF.

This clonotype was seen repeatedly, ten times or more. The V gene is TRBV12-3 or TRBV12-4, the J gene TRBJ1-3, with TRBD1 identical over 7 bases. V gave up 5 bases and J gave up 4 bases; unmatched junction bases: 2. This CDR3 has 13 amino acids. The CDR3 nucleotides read TGTGCCAGCAGTCTGGGACAGGGAAACACCATATATTTT. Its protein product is CASSLGQGNTIYF.